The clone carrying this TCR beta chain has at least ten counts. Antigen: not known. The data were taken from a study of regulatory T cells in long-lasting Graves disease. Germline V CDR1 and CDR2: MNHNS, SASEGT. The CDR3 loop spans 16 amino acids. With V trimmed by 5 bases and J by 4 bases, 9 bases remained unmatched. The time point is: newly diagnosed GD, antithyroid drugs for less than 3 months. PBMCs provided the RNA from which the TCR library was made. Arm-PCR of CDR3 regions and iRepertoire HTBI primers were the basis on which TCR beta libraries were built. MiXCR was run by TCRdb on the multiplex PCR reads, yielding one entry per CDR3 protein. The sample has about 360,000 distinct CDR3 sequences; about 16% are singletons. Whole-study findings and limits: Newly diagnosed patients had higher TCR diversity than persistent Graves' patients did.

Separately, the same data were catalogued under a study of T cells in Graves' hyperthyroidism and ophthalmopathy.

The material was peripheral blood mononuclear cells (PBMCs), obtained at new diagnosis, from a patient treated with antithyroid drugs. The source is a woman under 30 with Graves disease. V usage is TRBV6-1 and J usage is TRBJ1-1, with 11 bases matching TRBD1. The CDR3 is CASSPAAGTGGTEAFF. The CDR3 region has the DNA TGTGCCAGCAGTCCCGCCGCCGGGACAGGGGGCACTGAAGCTTTCTTT.